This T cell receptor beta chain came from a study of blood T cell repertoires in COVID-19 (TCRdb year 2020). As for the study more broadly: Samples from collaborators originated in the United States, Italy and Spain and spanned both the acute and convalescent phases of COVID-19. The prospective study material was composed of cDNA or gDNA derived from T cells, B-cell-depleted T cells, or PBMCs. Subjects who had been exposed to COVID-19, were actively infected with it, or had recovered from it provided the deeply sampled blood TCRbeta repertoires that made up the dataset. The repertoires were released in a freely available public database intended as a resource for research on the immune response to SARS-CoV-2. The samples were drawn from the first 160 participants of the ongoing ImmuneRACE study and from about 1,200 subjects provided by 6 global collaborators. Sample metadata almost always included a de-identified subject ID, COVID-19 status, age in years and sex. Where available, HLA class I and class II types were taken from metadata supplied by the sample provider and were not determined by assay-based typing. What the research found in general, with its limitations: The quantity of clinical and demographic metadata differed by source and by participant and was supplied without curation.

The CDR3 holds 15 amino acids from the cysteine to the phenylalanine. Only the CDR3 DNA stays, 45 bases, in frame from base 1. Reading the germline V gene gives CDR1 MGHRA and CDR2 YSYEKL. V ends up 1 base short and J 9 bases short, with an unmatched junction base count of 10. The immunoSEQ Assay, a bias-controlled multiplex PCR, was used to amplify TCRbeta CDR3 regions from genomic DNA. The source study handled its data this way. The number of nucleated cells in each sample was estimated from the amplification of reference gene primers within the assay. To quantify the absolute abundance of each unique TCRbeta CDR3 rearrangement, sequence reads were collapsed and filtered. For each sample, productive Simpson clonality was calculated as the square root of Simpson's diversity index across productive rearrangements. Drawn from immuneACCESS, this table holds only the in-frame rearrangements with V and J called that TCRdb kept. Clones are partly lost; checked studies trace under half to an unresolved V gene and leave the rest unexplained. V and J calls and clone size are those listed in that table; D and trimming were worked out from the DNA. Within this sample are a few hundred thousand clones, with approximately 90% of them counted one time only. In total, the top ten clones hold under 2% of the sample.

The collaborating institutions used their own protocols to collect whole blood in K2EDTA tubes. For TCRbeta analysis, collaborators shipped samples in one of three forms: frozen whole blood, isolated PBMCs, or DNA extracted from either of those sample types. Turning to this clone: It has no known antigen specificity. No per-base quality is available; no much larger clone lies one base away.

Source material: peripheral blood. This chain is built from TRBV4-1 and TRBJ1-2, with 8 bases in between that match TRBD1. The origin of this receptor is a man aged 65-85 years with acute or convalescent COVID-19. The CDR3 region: CASSQAGTGSKSYTF. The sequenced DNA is TGCGCCAGCAGCCAAGCCGGGACAGGCTCTAAAAGCTACACCTTC.